The source of this TCR beta chain is a study of T cells in localized non-small cell lung cancer. Study results and limitations: Those with higher blood T cell density had longer overall survival.

Worth noting for this clone: Its antigen is unidentified.

Assay: immunoSEQ multiplex PCR; the TCRdb copy retains only in-frame clones and omits some. The sample lists 25,000 to 35,000 clones, 91% occurring once. From germline, CDR1 is SGHRS and CDR2 YFSETQ. Trimming pared 4 bases from V and 7 bases from J, leaving 21 bases between. This CDR3 spans 15 amino acids. The receptor was isolated from a man aged 35-75 years with stage II lung adenocarcinoma. The chain carries TRBV5-1 and TRBJ2-7; perhaps TRBD2 as D (8 bases). The sequencing here drew on PBMCs, taken before any cancer treatment. In nucleotides, the CDR3 is TGCGCCAGCAGCCCAGGGGGAGCGGGAGTAAGGGAGCAGTACTTC. It translates to CASSPGGAGVREQYF.